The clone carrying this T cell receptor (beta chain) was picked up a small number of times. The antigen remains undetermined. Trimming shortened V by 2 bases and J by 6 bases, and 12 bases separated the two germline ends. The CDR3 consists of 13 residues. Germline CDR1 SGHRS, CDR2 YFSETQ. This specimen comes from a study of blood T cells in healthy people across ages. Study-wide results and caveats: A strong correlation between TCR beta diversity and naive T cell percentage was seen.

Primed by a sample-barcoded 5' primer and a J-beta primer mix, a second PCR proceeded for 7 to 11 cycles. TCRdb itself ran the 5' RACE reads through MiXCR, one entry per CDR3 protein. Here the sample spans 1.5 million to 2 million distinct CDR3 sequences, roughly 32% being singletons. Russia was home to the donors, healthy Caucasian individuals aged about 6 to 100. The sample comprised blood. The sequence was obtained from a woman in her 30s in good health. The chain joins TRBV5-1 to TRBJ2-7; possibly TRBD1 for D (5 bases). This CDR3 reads CASSLSGSPEQYF. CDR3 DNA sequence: TGCGCCAGCAGCTTATCAGGGTCGCCCGAGCAGTACTTC. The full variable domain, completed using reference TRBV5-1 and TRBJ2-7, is KAGVTQTPRYLIKTRGQQVTLSCSPISGHRSVSWYQQTPGQGLQFLFEYFSETQRNKGNFPGRFSGRQFSNSRSEMNVSTLELGDSALYLCASSLSGSPEQYFGPGTRLTVT.